This T cell receptor (beta chain) was sequenced during a study of blood T cell repertoires in COVID-19. Study-wide context: The study drew acute and convalescent COVID-19 samples from the United States, Italy and Spain. From T cells, B-cell-depleted T cells, or PBMCs came the material, which was cDNA or gDNA.

Original processing notes: Amplification of reference gene primers was used by the study to estimate nucleated cell counts. The assay was immunoSEQ multiplex PCR, and TCRdb's table has in-frame clones only and misses some. That table gives V, J and clone size, and the DNA gave D and trimming. The sample includes more than 300,000 clones, roughly nine tenths seen only once; the top ten take 6.4%. This CDR3 has 14 amino acids. Germline lookup yields CDR1 SGHTA and CDR2 FQGNSA. V was pared by 2 bases and J by 9 bases, with 14 bases between. Material: peripheral blood. The TCR sequence derives from a man in his late teens or twenties who had recovered from COVID-19. The rearrangement links TRBV7-2 to TRBJ2-4; TRBD1 is a possible D gene (5 bases). The CDR3 sequence is CASSLMQGHGIQYF. The CDR3 DNA reads as TGTGCCAGCAGCTTAATGCAGGGCCACGGCATTCAGTACTTC. Filled out from reference TRBV7-2 and TRBJ2-4, the complete variable domain reads GAGVSQSPSNKVTEKGKDVELRCDPISGHTALYWYRQSLGQGLEFLIYFQGNSAPDKSGLPSDRFSAERTGGSVSTLTIQRTQQEDSAVYLCASSLMQGHGIQYFGAGTRLSVL.